This TCR beta chain was found in a study of read filtering for tumor transcriptome and immune sequencing. General observations from the study: Sorted CD138-negative bone marrow cells were not purified T cells. Without single-read clonotypes, shared clonotype proportions correlated more between IR-seq and RNA-seq. In IR-seq, single-read clonotypes were approximately 79% of clonotypes but around 3.5% of reads.

The library was built from around 380 ng RNA with molecular barcoded adaptors for alpha/delta and beta/gamma chains. TCRdb processed the reads anew with MiXCR; each CDR3 protein has one entry. The table lists roughly 130,000 distinct CDR3 sequences, approximately 13% of them singletons. This clonotype was observed many times. Its target is unknown. Sampling of bone marrow took place during active disease in every patient. Trimming took off 0 bases at V and 6 bases at J, with 12 bases between the two ends. The CDR3 spans 15 residues. In germline, CDR1 is MNHEY, CDR2 SVGEGT. The sample was a population of CD138-negative cells sorted from bone marrow. This sequence joins TRBV6-2 or TRBV6-3 and TRBJ2-1; D not resolved. The source is a donor at least 40 years old with multiple myeloma. The CDR3: CASSYSSLNLNEQFF. CDR3 sequence (DNA): TGTGCCAGCAGTTACTCGTCACTTAACCTCAATGAGCAGTTCTTC.